Following are 26 T cell receptor beta chains from one sample sequenced in a study of blood T cell repertoires in COVID-19 (dated by TCRdb to the early 2020s). Library preparation was by the immunoSEQ multiplex PCR assay. TCRdb took over this immuneACCESS table, retaining in-frame rearrangements with V and J assigned. Such tables are incomplete; in checked studies, under half of the missing clones stem from an unresolved V gene, and the remainder is unexplained. The sample table holds around 76,000 clones, of which 75% to 90% were seen once. The leading ten clones occupy 0.5% to 0.7% of the sample. The specimen sequenced was peripheral blood. These receptors were taken from a man in his 60s with acute or convalescent COVID-19.

The chain carries TRBV5-1 and TRBJ1-1; a possible D gene is TRBD1 (5 bases). The CDR3 is 14 residues long. Trimming removed 4 bases from V and 1 base from J, with 11 bases in between. Germline V gene sequence: CDR1 SGHRS, CDR2 YFSETQ. The CDR3 DNA reads TGCGCCAGCAGCGCAGGACACCGGAACACTGAAGCTTTCTTT. As protein: CASSAGHRNTEAFF.

The chain recombines TRBV29-1 with TRBJ2-7, with TRBD1 matching over 11 bases. Trimming at V came to 3 bases and at J to 4 bases, leaving 5 bases not matched to a gene. The V gene's germline CDR1 is SQVTM and CDR2 ANQGSEA. This CDR3 has 14 amino acids. The CDR3 region has the DNA TGCAGCGTTGACCGGACAGGGGGCGAATACGAGCAGTACTTC. This gives the protein CSVDRTGGEYEQYF.

The V and J genes are TRBV3-1 (or the pseudogene TRBV3-2) and TRBJ2-7; the match to TRBD2 covers 7 bases. CDR1 and CDR2 from the germline V gene are LGHDT and YNNKEL (reference sequence). V dropped 3 bases and J dropped 4; count of bases not matched to a gene: 12. The CDR3 length is 16 residues. This CDR3 reads CASSQFGGIRGYEQYF. The CDR3 region has the DNA TGTGCCAGCAGCCAGTTCGGGGGGATTCGTGGGTACGAGCAGTACTTC.

The V call is TRBV7-8, the J call TRBJ1-1; a possible D gene is TRBD1 (5 bases). Trimming cost V 5 bases and J 0 bases, with 13 bases left between them. The CDR3 has 15 residues. Germline V gene data show CDR1 as SGHVS and CDR2 as FQNEAQ. DNA of the CDR3: TGTGCCAGCAGCCAAACGGGGGGTCTGAACACTGAAGCTTTCTTT. This translates into CASSQTGGLNTEAFF.

The rearrangement uses TRBV10-3 and TRBJ2-2; D might be TRBD1 (5 bases). The CDR3 runs 14 residues. Per germline, CDR1 ENHRY and CDR2 SYGVKD. The V gene lost 2 bases and the J gene lost 4 bases, with 8 bases spanning the gap. In DNA, the CDR3 is TGTGCCATCAGTGAGGACAGTGCCACCGGGGAGCTGTTTTTT. Encoded protein: CAISEDSATGELFF.

V is TRBV12-3 or TRBV12-4 and J is TRBJ2-5; D is unresolved. V lost 7 bases and J lost 3, with 12 bases in between. The CDR3 is 13 residues long. This chain's CDR3 is CASMAPAEETQYF. The CDR3 nucleotides are TGTGCCAGCATGGCCCCCGCTGAAGAGACCCAGTACTTC.

In its sample, this clone was seen a few times. The chain links TRBV9 to TRBJ2-2; D may be TRBD2 (6 bases). CDR1 SGDLS and CDR2 YYNGEE come from the germline V gene. V lost 3 bases to trimming and J lost 4 bases, with 10 bases between them. The CDR3 has 14 residues. CDR3 nucleotide sequence: TGTGCCAGCAGCGCAGGAGGGCTCACCGGGGAGCTGTTTTTT. Translation: CASSAGGLTGELFF.

The gene calls are TRBV11-2 and TRBJ2-2; 9 bases align to TRBD1. Per the germline V gene, CDR1 is SGHAT and CDR2 is FQNNGV. The CDR3 length is 16 residues. The V and J ends lost 6 bases and 7 bases, in that order; junction bases with no gene match: 12. The CDR3 protein is CASRKSRTGAYGELFF. CDR3 in DNA: TGTGCCAGCAGAAAGTCGCGGACAGGGGCCTACGGGGAGCTGTTTTTT.

The chain carries TRBV7-3 and TRBJ2-5, with TRBD2 matching over 7 bases. V lost 1 base, J lost 4 bases, and 0 bases stayed unmatched. The V gene's germline CDR1 is SGHTA and CDR2 FQGTGA. The CDR3 totals 13 residues. CDR3 region: CASSLREGETQYF. For the CDR3, the DNA is TGTGCCAGCAGCTTAAGGGAGGGAGAGACCCAGTACTTC.

The chain combines TRBV15 with TRBJ2-7; TRBD2 is a possible D gene (6 bases). There are 15 residues in the CDR3. Germline V gives CDR1 LNHNV, CDR2 YYDKDF (reference sequence). Trimming stripped 0 bases from V and 7 bases from J, with 16 bases between. The CDR3 nucleotides are TGTGCCACCAGCAGAGAATCGGGAGCCCCCCCGGAGCAGTACTTC. Amino acids: CATSRESGAPPEQYF.

Here the CDR3 DNA reads TGTGCCAGTAGTATAGAGGGACTCAGGTACCAAGAGACCCAGTACTTC. This codes for CASSIEGLRYQETQYF. This sequence joins TRBV19 and TRBJ2-5; tentatively, D is TRBD2 (6 bases). V shed 0 bases and J shed 0 bases, with 11 bases lying between them. Germline-derived CDR1 and CDR2 are LNHDA and SQIVND (reference sequence). This CDR3 has 16 amino acids. The whole variable domain, remainder taken from reference TRBV19 and TRBJ2-5, is DGGITQSPKYLFRKEGQNVTLSCEQNLNHDAMYWYRQDPGQGLRLIYYSQIVNDFQKGDIAEGYSVSREKKESFPLTVTSAQKNPTAFYLCASSIEGLRYQETQYFGPGTRLLVL.

This chain joins TRBV6-5 and TRBJ1-3; D gene unclear. Trimming stripped 5 bases from V and 3 bases from J, with 8 bases between. There are 13 residues in the CDR3. Germline CDR1 is MNHEY and CDR2 is SVGAGI. The CDR3 DNA follows: TGTGCCAGCAGTCCCGGGGTTGGAAACACCATATATTTT. Protein: CASSPGVGNTIYF.

The chain recombines TRBV5-6 with TRBJ1-1, with 8 nucleotides matching TRBD1. Germline CDR1 and CDR2: SGHDT and YYEEEE. CDR3 size: 17 residues. V was pared by 4 bases and J by 0 bases, with 11 bases of the junction left unmatched. The CDR3, as DNA: TGTGCCAGCAGCCCCAGGGGGCGAACCCCCATGAACACTGAAGCTTTCTTT. This translates into CASSPRGRTPMNTEAFF.

This clone occurred a few times. The rearrangement joins TRBV19 to TRBJ2-7; possibly TRBD1 for D (6 bases). Trimming pared 3 bases from V and 3 bases from J, leaving 12 bases between. CDR3 length: 14 residues. CDR1 and CDR2 (germline): LNHDA, SQIVND (reference sequence). This CDR3 reads CASSMIGGNYEQYF. In DNA, the CDR3 is TGTGCCAGTAGTATGATAGGGGGTAACTACGAGCAGTACTTC.

This clone was seen just once. The CDR3 protein is CASSQAGLAGVGELFF. CDR3 sequence (DNA): TGTGCCAGCAGCCAAGCAGGACTAGCGGGAGTGGGGGAGCTGTTTTTT. The V gene is TRBV4-2, the J gene TRBJ2-2, with 13 bases identical to TRBD2. Trimming cost V 1 base and J 8 bases; bases outside gene matches: 4. CDR1 and CDR2 (germline): LGHNA, YNFKEQ. There are 16 residues in the CDR3.

The chain joins TRBV5-1 to TRBJ2-3; 9 positions match TRBD2. Germline V gene sequence: CDR1 SGHRS, CDR2 YFSETQ. This CDR3 region has 15 residues. The junction had 7 bases not matched to a gene; V was cut back by 4 bases and J by 4 bases. The CDR3: CASSRLRGGPDTQYF. The CDR3 DNA reads as TGCGCCAGCAGCAGGTTGCGGGGGGGCCCAGATACGCAGTATTTT.

The J gene is TRBJ2-7, the V gene TRBV19, with D possibly being TRBD1 (6 bases). The V end was cut by 6 bases, the J end by 3 bases, with 15 bases between. The CDR3 has 14 amino acids. Germline lookup yields CDR1 LNHDA and CDR2 SQIVND (reference sequence). As DNA, the CDR3 is TGTGCCAGTAGCGCCGGGACACCATACTACGAGCAGTACTTC. Protein: CASSAGTPYYEQYF.

The chain joins TRBV20-1 to TRBJ2-5, with TRBD2 matching over 14 bases. The CDR3 is made up of 18 amino acids. V gave up 3 bases and J gave up 2 bases; unmatched junction bases: 11. CDR1 is DFQATT and CDR2 is SNEGSKA in the germline V gene (reference sequence). Here the CDR3 DNA reads TGCAGTGCTAGTGCGCTCAAGGGACTAGCGGGAGCTCAAGAGACCCAGTACTTC. This translates into CSASALKGLAGAQETQYF.

This chain uses TRBV27 with TRBJ1-4; 7 bases are a match to TRBD1. The germline V gene encodes CDR1 MNHEY and CDR2 SMNVEV (reference sequence). CDR3 size: 15 residues. Trimming took 8 bases from V and 5 from J; bases not matched to a gene: 11. In nucleotides, the CDR3 is TGTGCCAGCCTAACCTGGGCAGGGGGGAATGAAAAACTGTTTTTT. Its translation: CASLTWAGGNEKLFF.

V usage is TRBV6-1 and J usage is TRBJ1-2, with D tentatively TRBD1 (5 bases). Trimming removed 3 bases at V and 3 bases at J, with 8 bases between. The length of the CDR3 is 13 residues. The V gene's germline CDR1 is MNHNS and CDR2 SASEGT. This CDR3 is CASSEGEDYGYTF. The CDR3 region has the DNA TGTGCCAGCAGTGAGGGGGAGGACTATGGCTACACCTTC.

This chain joins TRBV28 and TRBJ2-5; TRBD2 agrees at 8 bases. Trimming took 1 base from V and 6 from J; bases not matched to a gene: 10. In germline, CDR1 is MDHEN, CDR2 SYDVKM. There are 16 residues in the CDR3. The CDR3 nucleotides are TGTGCCAGCAGTTTATTTCACGGGGGGGGTCCAAAGACCCAGTACTTC. Amino acid sequence: CASSLFHGGGPKTQYF. The full variable domain, in which reference TRBV28 and TRBJ2-5 provide the parts outside the CDR3, is DVKVTQSSRYLVKRTGEKVFLECVQDMDHENMFWYRQDPGLGLRLIYFSYDVKMKEKGDIPEGYSVSREKKERFSLILESASTNQTSMYLCASSLFHGGGPKTQYFGPGTRLLVL.

The V and J genes are TRBV24-1 and TRBJ2-7; weak D call: TRBD2 (6 bases). The CDR3 extends over 11 amino acids. Trimming stripped 5 bases from V and 7 bases from J, with 8 bases between. The germline CDR1 and CDR2 sequences are KGHDR and SFDVKD. CDR3 coding DNA: TGTGCCACCAGTGTCGGAGGGGAGCAGTACTTC. Amino acids: CATSVGGEQYF.

The rearrangement uses TRBV7-9 and TRBJ2-1; TRBD2 agrees at 7 bases. Germline values: CDR1 SEHNR, CDR2 FQNEAQ (reference sequence). The CDR3 runs to 14 residues. Losses at the gene ends were 2 bases for V and 4 bases for J; bases not matched to a gene: 2. This CDR3 is CASSLLGRYNEQFF. The CDR3, as DNA: TGTGCCAGCAGCTTACTCGGGAGGTACAATGAGCAGTTCTTC. Full variable domain (remainder filled in from reference TRBV7-9 and TRBJ2-1): DTGVSQNPRHKITKRGQNVTFRCDPISEHNRLYWYRQTLGQGPEFLTYFQNEAQLEKSRLLSDRFSAERPKGSFSTLEIQRTEQGDSAMYLCASSLLGRYNEQFFGPGTRLTVL.

The gene calls are TRBV5-1 and TRBJ1-3; D gene ambiguous. Trimming left V 0 bases short and J 0 bases short, with 7 bases between. There are 15 residues in the CDR3. CDR1 and CDR2 (germline): SGHRS, YFSETQ. CDR3 bases: TGCGCCAGCAGCTTGGACAGAATCTCTGGAAACACCATATATTTT. Its translation is CASSLDRISGNTIYF.

Only a few counts were recorded for this clone. The chain combines TRBV25-1 with TRBJ1-5, with D maybe TRBD1 (6 bases). Per the germline V gene, CDR1 is MGHDK and CDR2 is SYGVNS. The CDR3 length is 16 residues. The V gene lost 5 bases and the J gene lost 0 bases, with 14 bases spanning the gap. CDR3 DNA sequence: TGTGCCAGCAGTAGGGGGGGGACGTATAGCAATCAGCCCCAGCATTTT. Translating it yields CASSRGGTYSNQPQHF.

The chain recombines TRBV19 with TRBJ2-1, with a possible D match to TRBD2 (5 bases). Germline assignment: CDR1 LNHDA and CDR2 SQIVND (reference sequence). The V and J ends lost 7 bases and 3 bases respectively, with 10 bases between them. The CDR3 contains 13 residues. The CDR3 nucleotides read TGTGCCAGTAACCCTCGGGGCTACAATGAGCAGTTCTTC. This encodes CASNPRGYNEQFF.